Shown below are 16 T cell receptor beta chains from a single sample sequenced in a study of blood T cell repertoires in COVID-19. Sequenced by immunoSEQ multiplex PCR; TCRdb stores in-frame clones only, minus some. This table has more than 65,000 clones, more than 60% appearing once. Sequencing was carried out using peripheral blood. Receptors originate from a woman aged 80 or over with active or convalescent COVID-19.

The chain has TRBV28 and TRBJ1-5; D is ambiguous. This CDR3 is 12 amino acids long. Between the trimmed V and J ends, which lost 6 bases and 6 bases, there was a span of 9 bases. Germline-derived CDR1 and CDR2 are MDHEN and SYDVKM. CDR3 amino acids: CASSLLGQPQHF. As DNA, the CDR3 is TGTGCCAGCAGCCTGCTCGGTCAGCCCCAGCATTTT.

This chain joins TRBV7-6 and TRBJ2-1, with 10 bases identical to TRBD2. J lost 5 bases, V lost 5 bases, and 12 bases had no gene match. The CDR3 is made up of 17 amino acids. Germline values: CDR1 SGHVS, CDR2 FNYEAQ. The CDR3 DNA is TGTGCCAGCAGCCCAGCCCTAGCGGGGGCCGAAAACAATGAGCAGTTCTTC. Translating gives CASSPALAGAENNEQFF.

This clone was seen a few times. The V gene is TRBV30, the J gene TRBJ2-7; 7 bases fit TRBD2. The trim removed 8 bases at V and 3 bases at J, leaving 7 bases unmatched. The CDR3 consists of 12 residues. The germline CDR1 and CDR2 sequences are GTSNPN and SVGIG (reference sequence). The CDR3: CASGTGIYEQYF. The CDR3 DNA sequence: TGTGCCAGCGGGACGGGGATCTACGAGCAGTACTTC. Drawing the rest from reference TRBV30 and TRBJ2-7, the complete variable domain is SQTIHQWPATLVQPVGSPLSLECTVEGTSNPNLYWYRQAAGRGLQLLFYSVGIGQISSEVPQNLSASRPQDRQFILSSKKLLLSDSGFYLCASGTGIYEQYFGPGTRLTVT.

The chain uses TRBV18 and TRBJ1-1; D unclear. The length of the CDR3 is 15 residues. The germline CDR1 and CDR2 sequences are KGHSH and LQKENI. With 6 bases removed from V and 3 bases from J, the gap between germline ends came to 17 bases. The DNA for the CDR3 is TGTGCCAGCTCGCCTTTCATTGGTCGGGACACTGAAGCTTTCTTT. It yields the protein CASSPFIGRDTEAFF. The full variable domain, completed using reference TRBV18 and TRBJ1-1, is NAGVMQNPRHLVRRRGQEARLRCSPMKGHSHVYWYRQLPEEGLKFMVYLQKENIIDESGMPKERFSAEFPKEGPSILRIQQVVRGDSAAYFCASSPFIGRDTEAFFGQGTRLTVV.

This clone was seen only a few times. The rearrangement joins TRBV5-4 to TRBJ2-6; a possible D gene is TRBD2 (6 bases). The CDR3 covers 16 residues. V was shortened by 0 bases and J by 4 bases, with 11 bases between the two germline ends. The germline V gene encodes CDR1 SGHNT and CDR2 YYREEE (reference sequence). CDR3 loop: CASSLGGGLGANVLTF. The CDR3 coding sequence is TGTGCCAGCAGCTTGGGTGGGGGACTGGGGGCCAACGTCCTGACTTTC.

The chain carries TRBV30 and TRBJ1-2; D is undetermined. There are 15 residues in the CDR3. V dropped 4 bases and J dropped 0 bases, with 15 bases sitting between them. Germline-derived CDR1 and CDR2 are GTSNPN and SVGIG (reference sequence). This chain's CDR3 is CAWNEFRVANYGYTF. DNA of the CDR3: TGTGCCTGGAACGAGTTCCGAGTAGCTAACTATGGCTACACCTTC.

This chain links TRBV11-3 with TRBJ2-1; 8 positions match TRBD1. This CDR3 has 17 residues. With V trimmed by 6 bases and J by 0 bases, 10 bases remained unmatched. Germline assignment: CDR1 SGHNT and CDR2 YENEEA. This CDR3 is CASSPGQGAYSYNEQFF. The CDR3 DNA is TGTGCCAGCAGTCCGGGGCAGGGGGCTTACTCCTACAATGAGCAGTTCTTC.

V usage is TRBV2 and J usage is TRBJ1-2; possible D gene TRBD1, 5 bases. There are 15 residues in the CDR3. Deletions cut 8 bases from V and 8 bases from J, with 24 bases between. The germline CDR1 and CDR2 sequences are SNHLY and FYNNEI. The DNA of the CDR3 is TGTGCCAGCGGGATTCGGGGGGGTCTTCCAGGAGGCTACACCTTC. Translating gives CASGIRGGLPGGYTF.

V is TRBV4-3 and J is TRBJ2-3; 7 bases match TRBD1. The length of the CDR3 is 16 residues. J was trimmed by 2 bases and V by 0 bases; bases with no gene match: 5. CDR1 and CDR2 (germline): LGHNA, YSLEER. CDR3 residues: CASSQDQGQHTDTQYF. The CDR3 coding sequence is TGCGCCAGCAGCCAAGATCAGGGACAGCACACAGATACGCAGTATTTT.

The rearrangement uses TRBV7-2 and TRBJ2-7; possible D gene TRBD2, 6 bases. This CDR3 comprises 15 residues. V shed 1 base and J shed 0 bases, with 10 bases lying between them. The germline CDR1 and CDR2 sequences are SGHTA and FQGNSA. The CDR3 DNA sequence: TGTGCCAGCAGCTTAGAGGCGGGGAGCTCCTACGAGCAGTACTTC. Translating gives CASSLEAGSSYEQYF.

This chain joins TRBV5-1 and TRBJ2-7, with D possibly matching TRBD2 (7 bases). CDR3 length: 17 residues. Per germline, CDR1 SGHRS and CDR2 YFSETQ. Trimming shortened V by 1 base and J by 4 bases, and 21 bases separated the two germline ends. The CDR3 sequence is CASSLFAPRGAHYEQYF. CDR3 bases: TGCGCCAGCAGCTTGTTCGCCCCCCGGGGGGCGCATTACGAGCAGTACTTC.

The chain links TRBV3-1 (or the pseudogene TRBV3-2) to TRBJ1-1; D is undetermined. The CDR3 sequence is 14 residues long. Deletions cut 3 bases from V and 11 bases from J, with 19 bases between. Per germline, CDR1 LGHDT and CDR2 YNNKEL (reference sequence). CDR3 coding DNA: TGTGCCAGCAGCCATATTACGTCATCGGGGTTTGCTTTCTTT. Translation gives CASSHITSSGFAFF.

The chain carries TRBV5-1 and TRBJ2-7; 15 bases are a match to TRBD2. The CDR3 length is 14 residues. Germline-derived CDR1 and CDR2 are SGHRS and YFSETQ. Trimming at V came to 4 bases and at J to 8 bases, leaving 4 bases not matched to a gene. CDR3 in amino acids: CASSPGTSGGKQYF. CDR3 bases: TGCGCCAGCAGCCCCGGGACTAGCGGGGGGAAGCAGTACTTC.

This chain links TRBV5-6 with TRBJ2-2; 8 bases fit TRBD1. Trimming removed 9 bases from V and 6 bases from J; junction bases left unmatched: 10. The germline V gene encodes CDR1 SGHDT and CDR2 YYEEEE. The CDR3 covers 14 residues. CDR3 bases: TGTGCCACCCATCGACAGGGGAAGTCCGGGGAGCTGTTTTTT. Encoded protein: CATHRQGKSGELFF.

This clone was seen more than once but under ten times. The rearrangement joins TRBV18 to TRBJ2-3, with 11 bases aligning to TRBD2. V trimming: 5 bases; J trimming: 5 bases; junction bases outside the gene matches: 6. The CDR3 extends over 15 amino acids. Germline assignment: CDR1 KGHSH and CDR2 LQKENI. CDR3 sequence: CASSSSGGPGDTQYF. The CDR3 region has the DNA TGTGCCAGCTCATCTAGCGGGGGGCCTGGAGATACGCAGTATTTT. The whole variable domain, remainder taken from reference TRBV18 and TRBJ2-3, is NAGVMQNPRHLVRRRGQEARLRCSPMKGHSHVYWYRQLPEEGLKFMVYLQKENIIDESGMPKERFSAEFPKEGPSILRIQQVVRGDSAAYFCASSSSGGPGDTQYFGPGTRLTVL.

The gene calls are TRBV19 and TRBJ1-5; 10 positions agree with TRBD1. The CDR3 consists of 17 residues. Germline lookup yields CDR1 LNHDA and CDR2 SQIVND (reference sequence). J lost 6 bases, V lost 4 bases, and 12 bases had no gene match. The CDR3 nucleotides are TGTGCCAGTAGTAGAGCCCCCGGGACAGGGGAAGGTCAGCCCCAGCATTTT. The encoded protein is CASSRAPGTGEGQPQHF.